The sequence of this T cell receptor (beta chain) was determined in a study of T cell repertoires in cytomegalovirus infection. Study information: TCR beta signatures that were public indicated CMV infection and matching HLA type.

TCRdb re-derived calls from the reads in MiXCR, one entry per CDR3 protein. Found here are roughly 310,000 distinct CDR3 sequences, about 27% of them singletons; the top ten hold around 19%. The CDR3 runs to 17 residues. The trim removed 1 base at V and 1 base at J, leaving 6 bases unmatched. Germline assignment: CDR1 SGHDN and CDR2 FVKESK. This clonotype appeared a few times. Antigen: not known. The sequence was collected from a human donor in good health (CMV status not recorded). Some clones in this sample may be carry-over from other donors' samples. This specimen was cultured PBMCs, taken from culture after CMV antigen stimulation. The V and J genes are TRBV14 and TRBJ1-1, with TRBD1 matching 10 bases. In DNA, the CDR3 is TGTGCCAGCAGCCAAGGCCAGACAGGGGGCGCGAACACTGAAGCTTTCTTT. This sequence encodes CASSQGQTGGANTEAFF.